The 18 T cell receptor beta chains in this list originate from one sample, sequenced in a study of monozygotic twins with inflammatory bowel disease. TCRdb processed the 5' RACE reads again and assigns one entry to each CDR3 protein, with no DNA. The sample totals approximately 380,000 distinct CDR3 sequences; its top ten clones hold around 2.6%. The specimen sequenced was blood. The receptor set was obtained from a human donor with ulcerative colitis or Crohn's disease, or a healthy co-twin of an affected twin (not recorded which).

The chain is built from TRBV6-5 and TRBJ2-1; TCRdb lists TRBD2, though no DNA is available to test this call. The germline V gene encodes CDR1 MNHEY and CDR2 SVGAGI. The CDR3 loop spans 15 amino acids. The CDR3: CASSSGGETYNEQFF.

The chain's CDR3 is CASSKTGKDGSYEQYF. V gene TRBV12-3 or TRBV12-4 combines with J gene TRBJ2-7; TCRdb's assignment of TRBD1 cannot be checked, as there is no DNA. There are 16 residues in the CDR3.

The V and J genes are TRBV19 and TRBJ2-1; TCRdb calls TRBD1, which cannot be checked without DNA. Germline V CDR1 and CDR2: LNHDA, SQIVND (reference sequence). The CDR3 has 13 residues. The chain's CDR3 is CASMDTGHRGRFF.

The chain links TRBV15 to TRBJ2-7. CDR1 is LNHNV, CDR2 YYDKDF, per germline (reference sequence). The CDR3 loop spans 12 amino acids. CDR3 in amino acids: CATSDPPSEQYF.

The chain carries TRBV12-3 or TRBV12-4 and TRBJ1-5; absent DNA, TCRdb's TRBD1 call cannot be checked. The CDR3 totals 16 residues. CDR3 in amino acids: CASSFYGARGNQPQHF.

V is TRBV6-5 and J is TRBJ2-3; as DNA is missing, the TRBD1 call by TCRdb cannot be tested. Germline-derived CDR1 and CDR2 are MNHEY and SVGAGI. The CDR3 contains 15 residues. CDR3 region: CASSYSDRGFDTQYF.

The chain joins TRBV7-2 to TRBJ2-7; TCRdb calls TRBD2, which cannot be checked without DNA. The CDR3 length is 15 residues. Germline CDR1 is SGHTA and CDR2 is FQGNSA. The CDR3 reads CASSPRSLAGDEQYF.

The chain links TRBV6-6 to TRBJ1-1; the TRBD1 assignment by TCRdb is unverifiable without DNA. Germline loops: CDR1 MNHNY, CDR2 SVGAGI (reference sequence). The length of the CDR3 is 14 residues. The CDR3 spells CASGRTGRSPEAFF.

V usage is TRBV7-3 and J usage is TRBJ2-2; TCRdb gives TRBD1 as the D gene, but with no DNA this cannot be confirmed. Germline lookup yields CDR1 SGHTA and CDR2 FQGTGA. The CDR3 is made up of 14 amino acids. CDR3 residues: CASSFGTGAGELFF.

The rearrangement links TRBV4-3 to TRBJ2-3; the D gene TCRdb calls, TRBD2, cannot be checked with no DNA. Germline V gene lookup returns CDR1 LGHNA and CDR2 YSLEER. The CDR3 sequence is 15 residues long. The CDR3 loop is CASKVRSGSTDTQYF.

The chain carries TRBV6-5 and TRBJ2-3. The CDR3 totals 12 residues. Germline values: CDR1 MNHEY, CDR2 SVGAGI. CDR3 in amino acids: CASSTLHRTQYF.

The chain employs TRBV5-6 and TRBJ2-2; the TRBD2 assignment by TCRdb is unverifiable without DNA. Germline values: CDR1 SGHDT, CDR2 YYEEEE. This CDR3 contains 15 residues. CDR3 region: CASSFRLAGAGELFF.

This chain links TRBV27 with TRBJ2-3; TCRdb's D call of TRBD2 is untestable without DNA. The CDR3 has 16 amino acids. CDR1 is MNHEY and CDR2 is SMNVEV in the germline V gene (reference sequence). The CDR3 protein is CASSDSSGGAPDTQYF.

The chain has TRBV30 and TRBJ2-3; the D call of TRBD1 rests on TCRdb alone, since no DNA is present to check it. Germline CDR1 and CDR2: GTSNPN and SVGIG (reference sequence). The CDR3 consists of 15 residues. The CDR3 region is CAWSWVRGGTDTQYF.

The V gene is TRBV12-3 or TRBV12-4, the J gene TRBJ2-1; TCRdb calls TRBD1, which cannot be checked without DNA. This CDR3 spans 16 amino acids. The CDR3 spells CASRVPGGSDHNEQFF.

The chain uses TRBV11-2 and TRBJ1-2; the D gene TCRdb calls, TRBD1, cannot be checked with no DNA. The CDR3 runs 14 residues. Germline V gives CDR1 SGHAT, CDR2 FQNNGV. Here the CDR3 reads CASSFNGRTDGYTF.

This sequence joins TRBV7-2 and TRBJ1-6. This CDR3 comprises 12 residues. Germline lookup yields CDR1 SGHTA and CDR2 FQGNSA. The CDR3 loop is CASSLWYSPLHF.

This chain joins TRBV12-3 or TRBV12-4 and TRBJ1-2. The CDR3 covers 13 residues. The CDR3 is CASSSKLNYGYTF.